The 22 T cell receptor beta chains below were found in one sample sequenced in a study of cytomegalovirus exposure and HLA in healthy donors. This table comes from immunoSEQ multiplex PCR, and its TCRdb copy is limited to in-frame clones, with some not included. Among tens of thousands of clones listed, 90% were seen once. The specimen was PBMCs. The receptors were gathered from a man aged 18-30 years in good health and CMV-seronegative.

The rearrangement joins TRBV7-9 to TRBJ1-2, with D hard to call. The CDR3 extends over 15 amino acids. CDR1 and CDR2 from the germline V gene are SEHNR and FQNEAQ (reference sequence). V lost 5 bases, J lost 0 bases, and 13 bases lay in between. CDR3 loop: CASSPSLDTNYGYTF. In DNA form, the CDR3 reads TGTGCCAGCAGCCCATCGTTAGACACTAACTATGGCTACACCTTC. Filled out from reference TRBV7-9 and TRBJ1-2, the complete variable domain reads DTGVSQNPRHKITKRGQNVTFRCDPISEHNRLYWYRQTLGQGPEFLTYFQNEAQLEKSRLLSDRFSAERPKGSFSTLEIQRTEQGDSAMYLCASSPSLDTNYGYTFGSGTRLTVV.

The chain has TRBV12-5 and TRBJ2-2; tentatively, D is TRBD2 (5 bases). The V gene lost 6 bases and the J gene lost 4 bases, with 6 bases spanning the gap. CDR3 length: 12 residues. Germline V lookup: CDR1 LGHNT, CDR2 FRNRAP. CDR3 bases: TGTGCTAGTGGCGAGGGCACCGGGGAGCTGTTTTTT. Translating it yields CASGEGTGELFF.

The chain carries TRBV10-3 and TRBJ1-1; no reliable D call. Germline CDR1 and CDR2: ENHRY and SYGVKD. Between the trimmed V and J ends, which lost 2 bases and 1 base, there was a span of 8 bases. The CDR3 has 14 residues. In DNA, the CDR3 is TGTGCCATCAGTGAGCCCACAACGAACACTGAAGCTTTCTTT. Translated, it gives CAISEPTTNTEAFF.

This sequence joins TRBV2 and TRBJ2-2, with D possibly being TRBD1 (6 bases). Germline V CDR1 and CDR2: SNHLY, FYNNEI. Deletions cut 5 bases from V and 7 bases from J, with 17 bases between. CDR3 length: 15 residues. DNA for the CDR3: TGTGCCAGCAGTCTGATGGGGGCGACGGGCGGGGAGCTGTTTTTT. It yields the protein CASSLMGATGGELFF.

This CDR3 is CASSQGTSGRDEQYF. The CDR3 DNA reads TGTGCCAGCAGCCAAGGGACTAGCGGGAGAGACGAGCAGTACTTC. The chain combines TRBV11-3 with TRBJ2-7, with 14 bases aligning to TRBD2. This CDR3 is built from 15 residues. CDR1 and CDR2 (germline): SGHNT, YENEEA. The J segment lost 5 bases and the V segment lost 5 bases, leaving 5 bases of the junction unmatched.

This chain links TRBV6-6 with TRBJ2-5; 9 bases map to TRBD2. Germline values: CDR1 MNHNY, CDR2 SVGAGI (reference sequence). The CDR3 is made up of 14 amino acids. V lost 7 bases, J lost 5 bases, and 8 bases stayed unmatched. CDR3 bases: TGTGCCAGCACCAATCCGGGACTAGCTGAGACCCAGTACTTC. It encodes CASTNPGLAETQYF.

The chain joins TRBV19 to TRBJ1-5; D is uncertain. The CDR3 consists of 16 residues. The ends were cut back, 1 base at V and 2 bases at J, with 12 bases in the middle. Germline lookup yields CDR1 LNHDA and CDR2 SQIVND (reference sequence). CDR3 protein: CASSIVGVWGNQPQHF. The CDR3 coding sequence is TGTGCCAGTAGTATAGTCGGGGTTTGGGGCAATCAGCCCCAGCATTTT.

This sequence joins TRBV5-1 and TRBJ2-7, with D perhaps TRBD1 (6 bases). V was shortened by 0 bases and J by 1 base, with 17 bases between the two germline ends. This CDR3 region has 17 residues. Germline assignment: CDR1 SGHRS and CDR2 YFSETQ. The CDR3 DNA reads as TGCGCCAGCAGCTTGGGACCACTGGACAGAAAATCCTACGAGCAGTACTTC. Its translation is CASSLGPLDRKSYEQYF. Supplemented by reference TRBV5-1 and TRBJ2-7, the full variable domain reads KAGVTQTPRYLIKTRGQQVTLSCSPISGHRSVSWYQQTPGQGLQFLFEYFSETQRNKGNFPGRFSGRQFSNSRSEMNVSTLELGDSALYLCASSLGPLDRKSYEQYFGPGTRLTVT.

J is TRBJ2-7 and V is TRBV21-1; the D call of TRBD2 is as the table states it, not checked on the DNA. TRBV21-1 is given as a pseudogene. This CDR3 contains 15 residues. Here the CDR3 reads CASSGGTSLFFVTYF. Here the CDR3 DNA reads TGTGCCAGCAGCGGCGGGACTAGCCTTTTTTTTGTTACGTACTTC.

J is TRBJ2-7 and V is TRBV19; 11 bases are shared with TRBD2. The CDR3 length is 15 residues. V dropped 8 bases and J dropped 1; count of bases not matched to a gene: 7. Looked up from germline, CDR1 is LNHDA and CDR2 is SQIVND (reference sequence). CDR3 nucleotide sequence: TGTGCCAGTTCCCCCCTAGCGGGAGGTTCCTACGAGCAGTACTTC. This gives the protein CASSPLAGGSYEQYF. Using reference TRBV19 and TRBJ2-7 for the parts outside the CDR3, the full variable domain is DGGITQSPKYLFRKEGQNVTLSCEQNLNHDAMYWYRQDPGQGLRLIYYSQIVNDFQKGDIAEGYSVSREKKESFPLTVTSAQKNPTAFYLCASSPLAGGSYEQYFGPGTRLTVT.

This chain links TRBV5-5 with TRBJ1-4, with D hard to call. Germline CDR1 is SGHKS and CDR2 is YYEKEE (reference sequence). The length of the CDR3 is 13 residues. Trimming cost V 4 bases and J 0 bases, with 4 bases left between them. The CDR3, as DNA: TGTGCCAGCAGCCCAGCAACTAATGAAAAACTGTTTTTT. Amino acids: CASSPATNEKLFF.

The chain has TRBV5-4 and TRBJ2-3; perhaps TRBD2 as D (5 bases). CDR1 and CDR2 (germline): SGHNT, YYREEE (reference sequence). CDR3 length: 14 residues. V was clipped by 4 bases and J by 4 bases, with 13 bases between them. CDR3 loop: CASSPILGADTQYF. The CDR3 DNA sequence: TGTGCCAGCAGCCCAATCCTCGGGGCAGATACGCAGTATTTT. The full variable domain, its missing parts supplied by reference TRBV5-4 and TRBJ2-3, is ETGVTQSPTHLIKTRGQQVTLRCSSQSGHNTVSWYQQALGQGPQFIFQYYREEENGRGNFPPRFSGLQFPNYSSELNVNALELDDSALYLCASSPILGADTQYFGPGTRLTVL.

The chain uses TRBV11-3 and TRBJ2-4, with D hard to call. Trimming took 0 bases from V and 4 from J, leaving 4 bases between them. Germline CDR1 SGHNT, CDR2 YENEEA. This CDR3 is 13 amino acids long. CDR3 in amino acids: CASSLDRKNIQYF. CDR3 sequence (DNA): TGTGCCAGCAGCTTAGATCGGAAAAACATTCAGTACTTC.

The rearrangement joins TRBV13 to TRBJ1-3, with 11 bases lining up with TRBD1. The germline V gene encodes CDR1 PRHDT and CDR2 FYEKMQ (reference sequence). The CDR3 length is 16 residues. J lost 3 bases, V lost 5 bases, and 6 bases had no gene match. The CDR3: CASSGGTGGYGNTIYF. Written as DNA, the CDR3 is TGTGCCAGCAGCGGGGGGACAGGGGGATATGGAAACACCATATATTTT. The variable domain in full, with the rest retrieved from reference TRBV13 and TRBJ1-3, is AAGVIQSPRHLIKEKRETATLKCYPIPRHDTVYWYQQGPGQDPQFLISFYEKMQSDKGSIPDRFSAQQFSDYHSELNMSSLELGDSALYFCASSGGTGGYGNTIYFGEGSWLTVV.

CDR3 bases: TGCGCCAGCAGCCATGGACACCTTTTCCTTACCGGGGAGCTGTTTTTT. This gives the protein CASSHGHLFLTGELFF. V gene TRBV4-1 combines with J gene TRBJ2-2, with D perhaps matching TRBD1 (5 bases). CDR3 length equals 16 residues. Germline loops: CDR1 MGHRA, CDR2 YSYEKL. Deletions cut 3 bases from V and 5 bases from J, with 16 bases between.

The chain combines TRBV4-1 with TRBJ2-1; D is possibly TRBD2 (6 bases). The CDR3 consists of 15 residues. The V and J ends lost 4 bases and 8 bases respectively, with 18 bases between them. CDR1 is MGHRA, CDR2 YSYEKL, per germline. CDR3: CASSRHEGSGDEQFF. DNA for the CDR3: TGCGCCAGCAGCCGTCATGAGGGGTCGGGGGATGAGCAGTTCTTC.

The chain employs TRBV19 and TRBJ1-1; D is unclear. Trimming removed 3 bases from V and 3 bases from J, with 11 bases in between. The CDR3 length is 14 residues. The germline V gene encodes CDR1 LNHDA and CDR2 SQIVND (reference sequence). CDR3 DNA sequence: TGTGCCAGTAGTATGGTCTGGCGGGACACTGAAGCTTTCTTT. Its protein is CASSMVWRDTEAFF. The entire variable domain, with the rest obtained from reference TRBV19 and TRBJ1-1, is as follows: DGGITQSPKYLFRKEGQNVTLSCEQNLNHDAMYWYRQDPGQGLRLIYYSQIVNDFQKGDIAEGYSVSREKKESFPLTVTSAQKNPTAFYLCASSMVWRDTEAFFGQGTRLTVV.

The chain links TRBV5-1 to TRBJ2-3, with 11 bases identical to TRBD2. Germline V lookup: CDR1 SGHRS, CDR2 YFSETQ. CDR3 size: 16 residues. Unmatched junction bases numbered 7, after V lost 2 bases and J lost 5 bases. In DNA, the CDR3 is TGCGCCAGCAGCTTTAGCGGGAGGGCCGGGGGAGATACGCAGTATTTT. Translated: CASSFSGRAGGDTQYF. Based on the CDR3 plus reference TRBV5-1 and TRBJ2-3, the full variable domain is KAGVTQTPRYLIKTRGQQVTLSCSPISGHRSVSWYQQTPGQGLQFLFEYFSETQRNKGNFPGRFSGRQFSNSRSEMNVSTLELGDSALYLCASSFSGRAGGDTQYFGPGTRLTVL.

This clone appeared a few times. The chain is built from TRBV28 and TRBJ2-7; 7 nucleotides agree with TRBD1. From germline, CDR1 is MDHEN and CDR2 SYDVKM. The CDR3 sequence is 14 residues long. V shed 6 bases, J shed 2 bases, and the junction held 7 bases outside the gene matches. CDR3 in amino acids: CASRAPGTAYEQYF. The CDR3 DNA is TGTGCCAGCAGAGCACCCGGGACAGCCTACGAGCAGTACTTC.

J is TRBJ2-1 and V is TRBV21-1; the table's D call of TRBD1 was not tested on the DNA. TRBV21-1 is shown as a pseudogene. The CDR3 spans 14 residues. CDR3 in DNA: TGTGCCAGCAGCAGGGACAGGGGGCATGGTGAGCAGTTCTTC. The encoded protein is CASSRDRGHGEQFF.

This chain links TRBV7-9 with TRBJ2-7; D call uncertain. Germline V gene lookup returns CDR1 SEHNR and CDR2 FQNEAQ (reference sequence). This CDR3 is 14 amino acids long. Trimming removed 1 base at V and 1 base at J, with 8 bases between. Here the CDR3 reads CASSLVARSYEQYF. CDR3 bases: TGTGCCAGCAGCTTAGTCGCCAGGTCCTACGAGCAGTACTTC. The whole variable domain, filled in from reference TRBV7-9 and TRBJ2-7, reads DTGVSQNPRHKITKRGQNVTFRCDPISEHNRLYWYRQTLGQGPEFLTYFQNEAQLEKSRLLSDRFSAERPKGSFSTLEIQRTEQGDSAMYLCASSLVARSYEQYFGPGTRLTVT.

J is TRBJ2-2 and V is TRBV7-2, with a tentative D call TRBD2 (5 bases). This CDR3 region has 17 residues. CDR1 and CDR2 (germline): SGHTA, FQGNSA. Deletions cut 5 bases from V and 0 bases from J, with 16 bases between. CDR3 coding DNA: TGTGCCAGCAGCCGGGCCCCTAGCACCACGAACACCGGGGAGCTGTTTTTT. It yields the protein CASSRAPSTTNTGELFF.